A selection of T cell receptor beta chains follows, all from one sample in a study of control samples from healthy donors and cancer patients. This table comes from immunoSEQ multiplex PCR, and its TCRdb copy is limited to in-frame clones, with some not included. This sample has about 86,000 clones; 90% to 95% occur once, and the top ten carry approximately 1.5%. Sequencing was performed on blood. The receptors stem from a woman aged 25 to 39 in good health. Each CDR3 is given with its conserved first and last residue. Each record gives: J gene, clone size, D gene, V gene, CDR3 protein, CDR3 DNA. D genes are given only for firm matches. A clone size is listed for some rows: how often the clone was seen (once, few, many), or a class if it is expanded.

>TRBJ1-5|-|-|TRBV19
CASSPRQLGNQPQHF
TGTGCCAGTAGCCCGCGACAGTTAGGAAATCAGCCCCAGCATTTT
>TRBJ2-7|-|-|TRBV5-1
CASSLGGRPTYEQYF
TGCGCCAGCAGCTTGGGAGGGAGGCCAACCTACGAGCAGTACTTC
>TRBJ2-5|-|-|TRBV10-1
CASSPGVEGKETQYF
TGCGCCAGCAGCCCGGGGGTCGAGGGCAAAGAGACCCAGTACTTC
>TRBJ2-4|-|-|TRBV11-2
CASSPLRGGAKNIQYF
TGTGCCAGCAGCCCATTACGAGGAGGAGCCAAAAACATTCAGTACTTC
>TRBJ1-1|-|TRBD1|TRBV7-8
CASSLGAGTATYTEAFF
TGTGCCAGCAGCTTAGGGGCCGGGACAGCAACCTACACTGAAGCTTTCTTT
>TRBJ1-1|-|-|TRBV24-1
CATRMWGNTEAFF
TGTGCCACGAGGATGTGGGGGAACACTGAAGCTTTCTTT
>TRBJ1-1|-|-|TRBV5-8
CASSLGDTSSWRGNTEAFF
TGTGCCAGCAGCTTAGGCGATACAAGTTCCTGGAGGGGAAACACTGAAGCTTTCTTT
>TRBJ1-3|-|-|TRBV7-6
CASSQEPGPGNTIYF
TGTGCCAGCAGCCAAGAACCGGGACCGGGAAACACCATATATTTT
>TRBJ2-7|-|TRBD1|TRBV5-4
CASSLGQGHSYEQYF
TGTGCCAGCAGCTTGGGACAGGGCCACTCCTACGAGCAGTACTTC
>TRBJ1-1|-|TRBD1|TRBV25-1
CASTRWGTGEAFF
TGTGCCAGCACAAGATGGGGGACAGGAGAAGCTTTCTTT
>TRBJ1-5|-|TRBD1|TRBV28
CASSDRDRDLRQPQHF
TGTGCCAGCAGTGACCGGGACAGGGATTTACGGCAGCCCCAGCATTTT
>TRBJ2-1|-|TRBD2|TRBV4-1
CASSQAGLAGYNEQFF
TGCGCCAGCAGCCAAGCGGGACTAGCGGGATACAATGAGCAGTTCTTC
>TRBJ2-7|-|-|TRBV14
CASSHQTGFPYEQYF
TGTGCCAGCAGCCACCAAACAGGGTTTCCCTACGAGCAGTACTTC
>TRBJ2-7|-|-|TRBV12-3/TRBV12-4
CASSFSPGAKYF
TGTGCCAGCAGTTTTTCTCCGGGGGCGAAGTACTTC
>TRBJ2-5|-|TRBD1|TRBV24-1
CATSDPPGQGRETQYF
TGTGCCACCAGTGATCCACCGGGACAGGGGCGAGAGACCCAGTACTTC
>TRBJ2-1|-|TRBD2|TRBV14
CASSSGVYNEQFF
TGTGCCAGTTCTAGCGGGGTCTACAATGAGCAGTTCTTC
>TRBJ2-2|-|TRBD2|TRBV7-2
CASSFGTSGIAAGELFF
TGTGCCAGCAGCTTCGGGACTAGCGGTATTGCGGCCGGGGAGCTGTTTTTT
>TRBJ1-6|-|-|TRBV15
CATSRVGNNSPLHF
TGTGCCACCAGCAGAGTGGGTAACAATTCACCCCTCCACTTT
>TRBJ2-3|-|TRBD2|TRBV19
CASSEGTSGRWADTQYF
TGTGCCAGTAGTGAAGGGACTAGCGGGAGGTGGGCAGATACGCAGTATTTT
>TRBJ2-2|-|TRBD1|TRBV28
CASSLFSRGRTGELFF
TGTGCCAGCAGTTTATTCTCTAGGGGGCGAACCGGGGAGCTGTTTTTT
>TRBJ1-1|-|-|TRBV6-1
CASSEVRAGADNTEAFF
TGTGCCAGCAGTGAAGTGAGAGCAGGGGCCGACAACACTGAAGCTTTCTTT
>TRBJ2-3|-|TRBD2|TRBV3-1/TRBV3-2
CASSQDRGGSTDTQYF
TGTGCCAGCAGCCAAGATCGCGGGGGGAGCACAGATACGCAGTATTTT
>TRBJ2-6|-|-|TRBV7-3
CASSLSRESGANVLTF
TGTGCCAGCAGCTTAAGCAGGGAGTCTGGGGCCAACGTCCTGACTTTC
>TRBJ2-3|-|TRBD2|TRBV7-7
CASSLNTGGDTQYF
TGTGCTAGCAGCCTAAATACCGGGGGGGATACGCAGTATTTT
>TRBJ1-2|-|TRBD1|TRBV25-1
CASSVSRDRRPKGGYTF
TGTGCCAGCAGTGTTTCCCGGGACAGACGGCCTAAGGGTGGCTACACCTTC
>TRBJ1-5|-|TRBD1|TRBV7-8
CASSLTVPGQGQPQHF
TGTGCCAGCAGCTTAACGGTCCCGGGACAGGGACAGCCCCAGCATTTT
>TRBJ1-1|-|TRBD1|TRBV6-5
CASSYSIGTGTEAFF
TGTGCCAGCAGTTACTCGATTGGGACAGGGACTGAAGCTTTCTTT
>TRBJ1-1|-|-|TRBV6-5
CASSPEGEAFF
TGTGCCAGCAGCCCCGAGGGTGAAGCTTTCTTT
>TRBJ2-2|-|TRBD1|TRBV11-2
CASSFKTGTGGPLKLFF
TGTGCCAGCAGCTTTAAAACCGGGACAGGGGGCCCTTTAAAGCTGTTTTTT
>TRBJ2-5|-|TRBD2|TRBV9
CASSVAGGRAYETQYF
TGTGCCAGCAGCGTCGCGGGCGGGAGGGCCTATGAGACCCAGTACTTC
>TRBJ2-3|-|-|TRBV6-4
CASRAAEGGDTQYF
TGTGCCTCGAGAGCAGCGGAGGGGGGAGATACGCAGTATTTT
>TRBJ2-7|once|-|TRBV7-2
CASSYGATYEQYF
TGTGCCAGCAGCTACGGAGCCACCTACGAGCAGTACTTC
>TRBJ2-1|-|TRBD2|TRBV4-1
CASRKTSGGLYNEQFF
TGCGCCAGCAGAAAGACTAGCGGGGGCCTCTACAATGAGCAGTTCTTC
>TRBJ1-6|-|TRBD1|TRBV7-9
CASSVTGMNSPLHF
TGTGCCAGCAGCGTGACAGGGATGAATTCACCCCTCCACTTT
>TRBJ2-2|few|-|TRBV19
CASSLFSPGELFF
TGTGCCAGTAGTCTTTTCTCTCCCGGGGAGCTGTTTTTT
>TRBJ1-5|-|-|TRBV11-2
CASSSIVNQPQHF
TGTGCCAGCAGCTCGATCGTCAATCAGCCCCAGCATTTT
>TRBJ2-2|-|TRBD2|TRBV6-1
CASSDAGGAGELFF
TGTGCCAGCAGTGACGCGGGAGGGGCCGGGGAGCTGTTTTTT
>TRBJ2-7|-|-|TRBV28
CASSQQGYEQYF
TGTGCCAGCAGTCAACAGGGCTACGAGCAGTACTTC
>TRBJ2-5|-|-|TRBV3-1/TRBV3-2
CASSQGVVRETQYF
TGTGCCAGCAGCCAAGGAGTCGTGAGGGAGACCCAGTACTTC
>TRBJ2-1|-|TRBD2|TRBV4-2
CASSQDRGDEQFF
TGTGCCAGCAGCCAAGATCGGGGGGATGAGCAGTTCTTC
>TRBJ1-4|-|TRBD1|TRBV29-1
CSAEARGPEKLFF
TGCAGCGCAGAGGCCAGGGGGCCCGAAAAACTGTTTTTT
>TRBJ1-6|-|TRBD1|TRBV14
CASSLGQGVSPLHF
TGTGCCAGCAGCCTGGGACAGGGGGTTTCACCCCTCCACTTT
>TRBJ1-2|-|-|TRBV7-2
CASSPLGVGYTF
TGTGCCAGCAGCCCATTGGGGGTCGGCTACACCTTC
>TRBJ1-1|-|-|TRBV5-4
CASSLQGGTEAFF
TGTGCCAGCAGCTTGCAGGGAGGCACTGAAGCTTTCTTT
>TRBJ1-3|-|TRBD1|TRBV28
CASRSTRQGYTIYF
TGTGCCAGCAGGTCCACTAGACAGGGTTACACCATATATTTT
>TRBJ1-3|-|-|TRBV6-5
CAGGERADSGNTIYF
TGTGCCGGGGGGGAACGGGCCGACTCTGGAAACACCATATATTTT
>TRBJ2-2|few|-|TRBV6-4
CASSDSATGELFF
TGTGCCAGCAGTGACTCCGCCACCGGGGAGCTGTTTTTT
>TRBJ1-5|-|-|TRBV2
CASRPQGSVGNQPQHF
TGTGCCAGCAGACCCCAGGGGAGCGTAGGGAATCAGCCCCAGCATTTT
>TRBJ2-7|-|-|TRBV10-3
CAISESPAYEQYF
TGTGCCATCAGTGAGTCTCCAGCTTACGAGCAGTACTTC
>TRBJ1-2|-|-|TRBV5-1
CASSLAGSNGYTF
TGCGCCAGCAGCTTGGCGGGGAGCAATGGCTACACCTTC
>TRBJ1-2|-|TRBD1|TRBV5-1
CASSLGQGKSYTF
TGCGCCAGCAGCTTGGGACAGGGTAAAAGCTACACCTTC
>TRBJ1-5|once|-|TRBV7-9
CASSPIYSNQPQHF
TGTGCCAGCAGCCCGATCTATAGCAATCAGCCCCAGCATTTT
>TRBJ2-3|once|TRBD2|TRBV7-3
CASSLGGTSGRTQYF
TGTGCCAGCAGCTTAGGTGGGACTAGCGGGAGAACGCAGTATTTT
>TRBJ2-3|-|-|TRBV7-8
CASSLDVGGLAQYF
TGTGCCAGCAGCTTAGACGTAGGGGGACTTGCGCAGTATTTT
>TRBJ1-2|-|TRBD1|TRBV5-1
CASSLGDSYLGYTF
TGCGCCAGCAGCTTGGGGGACAGTTACCTTGGCTACACCTTC
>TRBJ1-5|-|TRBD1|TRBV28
CASSYPGTVQKSSNQPQHF
TGTGCCAGCAGTTACCCGGGGACAGTTCAAAAATCCAGCAATCAGCCCCAGCATTTT
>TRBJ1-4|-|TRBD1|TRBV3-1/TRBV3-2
CASPPRQGRSTNEKLFF
TGTGCCAGCCCCCCCCGACAGGGGAGGTCAACTAATGAAAAACTGTTTTTT
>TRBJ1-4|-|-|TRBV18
CASSPQDSTTNEKLFF
TGTGCCAGCTCACCCCAGGACAGCACAACTAATGAAAAACTGTTTTTT
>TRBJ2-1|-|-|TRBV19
CASRTNNEQFF
TGTGCCAGCCGCACGAACAATGAGCAGTTCTTC
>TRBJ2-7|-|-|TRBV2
CASSGLSYEQYF
TGTGCCAGCAGTGGACTCTCCTACGAGCAGTACTTC